Following are 6 T cell receptor beta chains from one sample sequenced in a study of cytomegalovirus exposure and HLA in healthy donors. 60 Vbeta and 13 Jbeta primers were used in PCR. Assay: immunoSEQ multiplex PCR; the TCRdb copy retains only in-frame clones and omits some. Of 180,000 or so clones in the sample, under 90% were seen once. Sequenced material: PBMCs. The source is a boy between 2 and 10 years old in good health and CMV-seronegative.

The J gene is TRBJ1-6, the V gene TRBV30; perhaps TRBD1 as D (6 bases). The CDR3 has 12 amino acids. V lost 4 bases and J lost 8, with 9 bases in between. CDR1 GTSNPN and CDR2 SVGIG come from the germline V gene (reference sequence). DNA of the CDR3: TGTGCCTGGACCACAGGGTATTCACCCCTCCACTTT. It translates to CAWTTGYSPLHF.

The chain carries TRBV19 and TRBJ2-7; 10 bases line up with TRBD1. J was trimmed by 5 bases and V by 0 bases; bases with no gene match: 7. CDR1 and CDR2 from the germline V gene are LNHDA and SQIVND (reference sequence). This CDR3 has 16 amino acids. The CDR3: CASSIEPPGTGDEQYF. CDR3 sequence (DNA): TGTGCCAGTAGTATAGAACCACCCGGGACAGGGGACGAGCAGTACTTC.

V is TRBV4-1 and J is TRBJ1-5; possible D gene TRBD1, 5 bases. Germline loops: CDR1 MGHRA, CDR2 YSYEKL. The V end lost 2 bases, the J end lost 7 bases, and 9 bases lay between the germline ends. The CDR3 runs to 13 residues. The CDR3 loop reads CASSQPGYQPQHF. CDR3 DNA sequence: TGCGCCAGCAGCCAACCAGGGTACCAGCCCCAGCATTTT.

J is TRBJ2-3 and V is TRBV6-5; 8 bases align to TRBD1. Germline V gives CDR1 MNHEY, CDR2 SVGAGI. The CDR3 runs 15 residues. Trimming took 5 bases from V and 1 from J; bases not matched to a gene: 5. The CDR3 DNA is TGTGCCAGCAGTAGGACGGGACAGGGCACAGATACGCAGTATTTT. It yields the protein CASSRTGQGTDTQYF.

This chain links TRBV7-2 with TRBJ2-3; TRBD2 aligns across 11 bases. V was clipped by 5 bases and J by 4 bases; unmatched bases: 5. The CDR3 spans 15 residues. Germline assignment: CDR1 SGHTA and CDR2 FQGNSA. The chain's CDR3 is CASSNSGGAADTQYF. CDR3 DNA: TGTGCCAGCAGCAATAGCGGGGGGGCGGCAGATACGCAGTATTTT.

About this clone: In the same sample, other DNA sequences code for this CDR3. The chain couples TRBV7-2 to TRBJ2-7, with 7 bases fitting TRBD1. V lost 1 base, J lost 2 bases, and 2 bases stayed unmatched. CDR1 and CDR2 (germline): SGHTA, FQGNSA. The CDR3 totals 14 residues. The DNA for the CDR3 is TGTGCCAGCAGCTTAGGGACAGGTCCCTACGAGCAGTACTTC. Its translation: CASSLGTGPYEQYF.